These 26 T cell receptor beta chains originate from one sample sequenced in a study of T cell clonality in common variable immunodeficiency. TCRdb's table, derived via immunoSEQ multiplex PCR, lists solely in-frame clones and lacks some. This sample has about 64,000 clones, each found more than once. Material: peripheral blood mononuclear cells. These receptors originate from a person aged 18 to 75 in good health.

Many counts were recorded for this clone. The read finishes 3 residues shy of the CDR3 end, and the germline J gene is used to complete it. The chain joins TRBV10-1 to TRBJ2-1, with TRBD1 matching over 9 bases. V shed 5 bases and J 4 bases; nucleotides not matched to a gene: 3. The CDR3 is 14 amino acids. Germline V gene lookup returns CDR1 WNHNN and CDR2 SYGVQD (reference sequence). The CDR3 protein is CASSPGQGYNEQFF. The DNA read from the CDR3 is TGCGCCAGCAGTCCCGGACAGGGGTACAATGAG.

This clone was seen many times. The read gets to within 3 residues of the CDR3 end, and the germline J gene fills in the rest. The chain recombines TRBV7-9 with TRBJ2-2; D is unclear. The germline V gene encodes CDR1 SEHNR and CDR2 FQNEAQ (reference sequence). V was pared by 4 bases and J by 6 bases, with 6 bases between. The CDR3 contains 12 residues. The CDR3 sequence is CASSSPAGELFF. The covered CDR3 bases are TGTGCCAGCAGCTCCCCCGCCGGGGAG.

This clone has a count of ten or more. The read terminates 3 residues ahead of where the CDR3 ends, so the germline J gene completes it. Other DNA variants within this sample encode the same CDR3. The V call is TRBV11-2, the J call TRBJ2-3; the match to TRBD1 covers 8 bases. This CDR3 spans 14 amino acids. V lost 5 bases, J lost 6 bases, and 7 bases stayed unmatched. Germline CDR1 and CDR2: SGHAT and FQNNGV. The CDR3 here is CASSNWAGGDTQYF. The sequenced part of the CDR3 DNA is TGTGCCAGCAGCAACTGGGCAGGGGGCGATACG.

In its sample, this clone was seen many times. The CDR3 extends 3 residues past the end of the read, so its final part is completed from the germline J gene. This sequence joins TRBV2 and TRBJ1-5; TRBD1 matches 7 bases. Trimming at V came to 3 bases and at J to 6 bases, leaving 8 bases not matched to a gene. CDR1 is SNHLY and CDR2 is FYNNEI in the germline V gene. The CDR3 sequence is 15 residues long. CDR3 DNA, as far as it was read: TGTGCCAGCAGTGAGGGCCGGGACAGTTTTCAGCCC. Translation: CASSEGRDSFQP. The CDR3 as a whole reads CASSEGRDSFQPQHF.

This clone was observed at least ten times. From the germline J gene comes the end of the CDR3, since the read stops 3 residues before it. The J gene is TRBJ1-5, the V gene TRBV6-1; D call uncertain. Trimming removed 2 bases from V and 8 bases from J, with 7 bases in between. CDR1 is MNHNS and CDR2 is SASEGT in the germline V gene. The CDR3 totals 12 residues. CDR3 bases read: TGTGCCAGCAGTGAAAGTCTAGAGCCC. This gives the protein CASSESLEP. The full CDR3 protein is CASSESLEPQHF.

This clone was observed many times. CDR3 protein: CATSRVGAGPGELFF. Incomplete CDR3 DNA: TGTGCCACCAGCAGAGTAGGGGCAGGACCCGGGGAG. The chain has TRBV15 and TRBJ2-2; possibly TRBD1 for D (5 bases). The CDR3 extends 3 residues past the end of the read, so its final part is completed from the germline J gene. Germline assignment: CDR1 LNHNV and CDR2 YYDKDF (reference sequence). This CDR3 spans 15 amino acids. Between the trimmed V and J ends, which lost 1 base and 6 bases, there was a span of 12 bases.

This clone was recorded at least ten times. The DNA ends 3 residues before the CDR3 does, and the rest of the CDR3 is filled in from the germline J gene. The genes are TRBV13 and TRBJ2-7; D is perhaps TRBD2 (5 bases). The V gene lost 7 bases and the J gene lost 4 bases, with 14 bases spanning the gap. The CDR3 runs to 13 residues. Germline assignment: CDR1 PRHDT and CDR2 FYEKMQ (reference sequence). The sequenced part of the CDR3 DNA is TGTGCCAGCACTCATCTGAGCGGTTACGAG. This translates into CASTHLSGYE. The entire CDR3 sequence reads CASTHLSGYEQYF.

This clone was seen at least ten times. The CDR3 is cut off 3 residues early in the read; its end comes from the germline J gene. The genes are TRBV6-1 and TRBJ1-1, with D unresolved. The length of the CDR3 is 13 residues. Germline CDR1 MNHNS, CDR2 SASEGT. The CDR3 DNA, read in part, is TGTGCCAGCAGTGATGGCCTGGGCAACGGA. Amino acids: CASSDGLGNG. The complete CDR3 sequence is CASSDGLGNGAFF.

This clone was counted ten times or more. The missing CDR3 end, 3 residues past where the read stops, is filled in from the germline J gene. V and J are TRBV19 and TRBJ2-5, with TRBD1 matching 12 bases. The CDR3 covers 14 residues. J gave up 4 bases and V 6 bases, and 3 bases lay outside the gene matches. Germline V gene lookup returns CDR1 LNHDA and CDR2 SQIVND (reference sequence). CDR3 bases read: TGTGCCAGTAGCCTGGGACAGGGGGCAGAGACC. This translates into CASSLGQGAET. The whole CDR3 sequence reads CASSLGQGAETQYF. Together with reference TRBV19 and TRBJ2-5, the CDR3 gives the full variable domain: DGGITQSPKYLFRKEGQNVTLSCEQNLNHDAMYWYRQDPGQGLRLIYYSQIVNDFQKGDIAEGYSVSREKKESFPLTVTSAQKNPTAFYLCASSLGQGAETQYFGPGTRLLVL.

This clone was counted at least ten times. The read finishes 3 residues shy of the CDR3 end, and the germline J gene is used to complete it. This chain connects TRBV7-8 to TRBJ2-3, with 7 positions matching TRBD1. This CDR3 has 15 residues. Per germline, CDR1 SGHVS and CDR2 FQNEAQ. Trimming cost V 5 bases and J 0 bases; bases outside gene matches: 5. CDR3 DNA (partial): TGTGCCAGCAGCCCATACAGGGGTAGCACAGATACG. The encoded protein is CASSPYRGSTDT. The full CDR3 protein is CASSPYRGSTDTQYF.

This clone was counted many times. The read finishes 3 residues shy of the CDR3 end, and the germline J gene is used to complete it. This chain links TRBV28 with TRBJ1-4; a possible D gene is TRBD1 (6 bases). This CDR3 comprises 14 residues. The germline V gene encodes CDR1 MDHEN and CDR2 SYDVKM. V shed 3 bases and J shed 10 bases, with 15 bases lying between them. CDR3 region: CASSFTGQWGKLFF. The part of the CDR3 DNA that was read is TGTGCCAGCAGTTTCACCGGACAGTGGGGAAAA. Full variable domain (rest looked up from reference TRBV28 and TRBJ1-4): DVKVTQSSRYLVKRTGEKVFLECVQDMDHENMFWYRQDPGLGLRLIYFSYDVKMKEKGDIPEGYSVSREKKERFSLILESASTNQTSMYLCASSFTGQWGKLFFGSGTQLSVL.

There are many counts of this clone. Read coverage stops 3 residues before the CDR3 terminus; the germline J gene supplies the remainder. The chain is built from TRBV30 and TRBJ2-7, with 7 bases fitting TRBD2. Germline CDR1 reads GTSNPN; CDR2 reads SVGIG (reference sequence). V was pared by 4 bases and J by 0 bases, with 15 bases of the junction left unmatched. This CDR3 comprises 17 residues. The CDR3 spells CAWKGGGLSTISYEQYF. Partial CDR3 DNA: TGTGCCTGGAAAGGTGGGGGACTATCTACAATCTCCTACGAG.

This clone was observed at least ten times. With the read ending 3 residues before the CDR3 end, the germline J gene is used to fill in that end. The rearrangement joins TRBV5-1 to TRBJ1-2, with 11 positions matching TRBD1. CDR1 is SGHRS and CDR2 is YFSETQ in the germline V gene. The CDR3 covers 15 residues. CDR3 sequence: CASSLKIGQGAPYTF. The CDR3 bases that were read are TGCGCCAGCAGCCTTAAAATCGGACAGGGGGCCCCC.

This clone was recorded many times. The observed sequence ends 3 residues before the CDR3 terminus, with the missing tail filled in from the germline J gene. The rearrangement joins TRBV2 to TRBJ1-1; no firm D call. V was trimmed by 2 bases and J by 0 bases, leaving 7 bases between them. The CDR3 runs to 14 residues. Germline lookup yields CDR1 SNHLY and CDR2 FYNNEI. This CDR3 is CASSEQTVNTEAFF. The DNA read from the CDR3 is TGTGCCAGCAGTGAACAAACAGTGAACACTGAA.

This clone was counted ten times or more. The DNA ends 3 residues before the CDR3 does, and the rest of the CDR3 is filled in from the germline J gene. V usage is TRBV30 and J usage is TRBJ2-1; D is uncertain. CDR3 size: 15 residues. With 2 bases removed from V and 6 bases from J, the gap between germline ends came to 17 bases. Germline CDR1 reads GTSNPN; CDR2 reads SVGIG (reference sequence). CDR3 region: CAWSTSRYRGNEQFF. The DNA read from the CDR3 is TGTGCCTGGAGTACCTCCAGGTACCGTGGCAATGAG.

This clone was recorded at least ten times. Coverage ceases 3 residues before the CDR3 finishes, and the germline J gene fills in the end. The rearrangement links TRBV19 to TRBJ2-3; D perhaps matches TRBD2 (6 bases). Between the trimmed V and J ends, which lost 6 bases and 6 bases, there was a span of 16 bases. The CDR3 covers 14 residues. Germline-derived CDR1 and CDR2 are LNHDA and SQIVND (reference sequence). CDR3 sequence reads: CASRRLGALDTQYF. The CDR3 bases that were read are TGTGCCAGTAGGAGACTAGGAGCTTTGGATACG.

The CDR3 region is CAISADRESYEQYF. CDR3 DNA (partial): TGTGCCATCAGCGCGGACAGGGAGTCCTACGAG. This rearrangement joins TRBV10-3 to TRBJ2-7, with 8 positions matching TRBD1. Read coverage stops 3 residues before the CDR3 terminus; the germline J gene supplies the remainder. Germline lookup yields CDR1 ENHRY and CDR2 SYGVKD. J lost 1 base, V lost 6 bases, and 5 bases had no gene match. This CDR3 is built from 14 residues.

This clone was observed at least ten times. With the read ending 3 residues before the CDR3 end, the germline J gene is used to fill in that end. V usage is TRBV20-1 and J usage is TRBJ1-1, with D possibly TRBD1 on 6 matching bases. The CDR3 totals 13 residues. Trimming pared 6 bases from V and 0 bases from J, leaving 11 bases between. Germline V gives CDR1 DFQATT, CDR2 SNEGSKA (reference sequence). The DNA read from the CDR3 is TGCAGTGCGAATACAGGGATGAACACTGAA. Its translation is CSANTGMNTE. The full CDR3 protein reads CSANTGMNTEAFF.

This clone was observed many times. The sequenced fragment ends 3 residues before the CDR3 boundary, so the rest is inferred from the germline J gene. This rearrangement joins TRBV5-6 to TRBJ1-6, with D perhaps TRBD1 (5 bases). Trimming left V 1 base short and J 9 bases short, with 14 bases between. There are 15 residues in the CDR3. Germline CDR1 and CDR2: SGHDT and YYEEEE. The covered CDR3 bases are TGTGCCAGCAGCTTGTGGCAGGCCGGGGGTTCACCC. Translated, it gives CASSLWQAGGSP. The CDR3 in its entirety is CASSLWQAGGSPLHF.

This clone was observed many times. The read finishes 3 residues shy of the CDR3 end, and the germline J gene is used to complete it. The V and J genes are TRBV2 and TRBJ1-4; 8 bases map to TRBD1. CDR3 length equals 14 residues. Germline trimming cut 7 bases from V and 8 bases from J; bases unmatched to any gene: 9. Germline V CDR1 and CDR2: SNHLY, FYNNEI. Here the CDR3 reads CASIPGQGEEKLFF. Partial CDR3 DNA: TGTGCCAGCATACCCGGACAGGGAGAAGAAAAA.

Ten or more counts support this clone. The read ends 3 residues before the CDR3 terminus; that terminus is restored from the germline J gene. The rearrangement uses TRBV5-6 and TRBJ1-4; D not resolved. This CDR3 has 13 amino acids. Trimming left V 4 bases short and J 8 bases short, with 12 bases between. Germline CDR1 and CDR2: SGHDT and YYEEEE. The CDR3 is CASSDDISEKLFF. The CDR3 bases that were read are TGTGCCAGCAGCGACGATATTAGCGAAAAA.

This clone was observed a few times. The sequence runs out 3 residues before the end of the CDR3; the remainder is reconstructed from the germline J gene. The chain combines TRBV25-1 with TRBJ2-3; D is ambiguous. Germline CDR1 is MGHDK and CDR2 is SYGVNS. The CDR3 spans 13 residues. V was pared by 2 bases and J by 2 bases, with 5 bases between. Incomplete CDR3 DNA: TGTGCCAGCAGTGAAATCGTCACAGATACG. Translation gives CASSEIVTDT. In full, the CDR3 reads CASSEIVTDTQYF.

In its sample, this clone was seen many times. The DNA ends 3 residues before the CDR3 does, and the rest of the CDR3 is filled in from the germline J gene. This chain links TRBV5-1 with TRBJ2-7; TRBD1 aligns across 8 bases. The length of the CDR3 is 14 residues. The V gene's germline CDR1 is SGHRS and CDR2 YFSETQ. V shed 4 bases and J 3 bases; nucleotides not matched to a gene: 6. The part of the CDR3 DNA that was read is TGCGCCAGCAGCCGGGGACAGGTTAGCTACGAG. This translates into CASSRGQVSYE. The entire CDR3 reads CASSRGQVSYEQYF.

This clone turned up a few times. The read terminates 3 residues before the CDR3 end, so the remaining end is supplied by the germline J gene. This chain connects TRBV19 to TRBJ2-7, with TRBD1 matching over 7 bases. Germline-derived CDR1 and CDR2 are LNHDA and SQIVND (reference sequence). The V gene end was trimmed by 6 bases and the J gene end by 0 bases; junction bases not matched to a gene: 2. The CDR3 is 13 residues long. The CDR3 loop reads CASSWTGSYEQYF. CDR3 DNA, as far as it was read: TGTGCCAGTAGCTGGACAGGCTCCTACGAG. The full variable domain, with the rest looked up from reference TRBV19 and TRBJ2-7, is DGGITQSPKYLFRKEGQNVTLSCEQNLNHDAMYWYRQDPGQGLRLIYYSQIVNDFQKGDIAEGYSVSREKKESFPLTVTSAQKNPTAFYLCASSWTGSYEQYFGPGTRLTVT.

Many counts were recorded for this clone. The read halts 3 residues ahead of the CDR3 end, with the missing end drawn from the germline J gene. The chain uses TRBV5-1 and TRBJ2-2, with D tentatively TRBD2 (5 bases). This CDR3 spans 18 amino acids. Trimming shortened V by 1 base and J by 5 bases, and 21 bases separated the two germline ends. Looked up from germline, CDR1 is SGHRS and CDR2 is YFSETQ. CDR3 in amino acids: CASSLFSVWTPRTGELFF. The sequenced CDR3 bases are TGCGCCAGCAGCTTGTTTAGTGTCTGGACTCCGAGGACCGGGGAG.

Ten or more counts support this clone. The sequenced CDR3 bases are TGTGCCAGCAGCTTAATTAGCGGAGGGACAGATACG. It is translated as CASSLISGGTDT. The full CDR3 sequence reads CASSLISGGTDTQYF. The chain is built from TRBV7-3 and TRBJ2-3; tentative D call: TRBD2 (6 bases). The sequenced fragment ends 3 residues before the CDR3 boundary, so the rest is inferred from the germline J gene. The V end was cut by 1 base, the J end by 3 bases, with 11 bases between. CDR1 is SGHTA and CDR2 is FQGTGA in the germline V gene. The CDR3 spans 15 residues.